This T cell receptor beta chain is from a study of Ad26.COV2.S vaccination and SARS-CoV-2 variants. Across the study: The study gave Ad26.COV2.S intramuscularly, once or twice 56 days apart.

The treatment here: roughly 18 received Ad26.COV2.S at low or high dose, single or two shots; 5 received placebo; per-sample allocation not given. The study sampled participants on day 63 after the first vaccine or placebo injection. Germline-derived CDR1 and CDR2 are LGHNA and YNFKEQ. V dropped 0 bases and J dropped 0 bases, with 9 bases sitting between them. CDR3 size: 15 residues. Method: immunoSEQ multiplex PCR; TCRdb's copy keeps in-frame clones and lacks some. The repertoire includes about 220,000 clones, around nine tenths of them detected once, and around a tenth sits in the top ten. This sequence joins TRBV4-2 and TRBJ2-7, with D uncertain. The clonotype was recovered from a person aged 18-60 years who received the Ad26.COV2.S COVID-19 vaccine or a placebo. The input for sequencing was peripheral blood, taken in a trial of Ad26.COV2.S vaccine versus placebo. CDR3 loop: CASSQDRGHSYEQYF. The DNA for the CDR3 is TGTGCCAGCAGCCAAGATCGTGGGCACTCCTACGAGCAGTACTTC.